One sample yielded the 3 T cell receptor beta chains listed below, sequenced in a study of shared clonotypes between healthy human individuals. The repertoire was sequenced with immunoSEQ multiplex PCR; TCRdb's copy has only in-frame clones and lacks some. In the table there are 2 million to 3 million clones, roughly 93% of which are singletons. The sequenced sample was naive CD4+ T cells from PBMCs. Subset reported: CD45RA+ positively selected. The receptors here all came from a man aged 18 to 30 in good health. Some clones in this sample may be carry-over from other donors' samples.

The gene calls are TRBV6-6 and TRBJ1-2; 7 positions agree with TRBD1. V shed 2 bases and J 4 bases; nucleotides not matched to a gene: 10. The CDR3 runs to 16 residues. CDR1 is MNHNY, CDR2 SVGAGI, per germline (reference sequence). CDR3 sequence: CASSYPLQGIGYGYTF. For the CDR3, the DNA is TGTGCCAGCAGTTACCCTCTACAGGGGATAGGCTATGGCTACACCTTC.

This rearrangement joins TRBV5-1 to TRBJ2-1; D call uncertain. V lost 1 base and J 6 bases, leaving 14 bases between the germline ends. The CDR3 consists of 15 residues. Germline-derived CDR1 and CDR2 are SGHRS and YFSETQ. The CDR3 region has the DNA TGCGCCAGCAGCTTGCTGCGAGCAACCGGCAATGAGCAGTTCTTC. Translation: CASSLLRATGNEQFF. The full variable domain, completed using reference TRBV5-1 and TRBJ2-1, is KAGVTQTPRYLIKTRGQQVTLSCSPISGHRSVSWYQQTPGQGLQFLFEYFSETQRNKGNFPGRFSGRQFSNSRSEMNVSTLELGDSALYLCASSLLRATGNEQFFGPGTRLTVL.

This clone was found once. Written as DNA, the CDR3 is TGTGCCAGCAGTTCCCGGGTAGGGGGGAGAGAGACCCAGTACTTC. Protein: CASSSRVGGRETQYF. The V call is TRBV28, the J call TRBJ2-5; the D call may be TRBD1 or TRBD2 (6 bases each). There are 15 residues in the CDR3. Germline loops: CDR1 MDHEN, CDR2 SYDVKM. The V and J ends lost 4 bases and 4 bases respectively, with 16 bases between them.